Sequencing of this T cell receptor (beta chain) was carried out in a study of Ad26.COV2.S vaccination and SARS-CoV-2 variants (TCRdb year 2021). About the full investigation: Donors in the vaccine arm were drawn from COV1001, a phase I-IIa trial of Ad26.COV2.S in healthy adults that was multicentre, randomized, double-blind and placebo-controlled. Sequencing of the TCRbeta repertoire served to evaluate the specificity and breadth of SARS-CoV-2-reactive T cell receptors following Ad26.COV2.S vaccination. Trial participants were randomized into five groups of five: low-dose or high-dose Ad26.COV2.S given once or twice, or placebo on both occasions. The TCR-sequenced set comprised around 30 samples: some 20 Ad26.COV2.S vaccine recipients, 5 placebo recipients and 8 SARS-CoV-2 convalescent individuals. Ad26.COV2.S was given intramuscularly at 5x10^10 or 1x10^11 viral particles, as a single shot or as two shots 56 days apart. Investigators remained blinded to trial group allocation during experiments and outcome assessment. Overall results and qualifications from the work: After vaccination, substantial breadth of spike-specific CD8+ and CD4+ T cell responses was reported. It was noted by the authors that total T cell responses may have been underestimated by the TCR breadth and depth analyses. Non-spike TCR breadth was comparable between vaccine and placebo recipients, consistent with the vaccine containing only spike. Compared with placebo recipients, Ad26.COV2.S recipients showed higher spike-specific TCR breadth (P = 0.0014). Comparing responses between vaccine doses or regimens was not something the study was powered to do.

Note on this clone: Its antigen is not yet known. The input lacks base qualities; no much larger clone sits a single base away.

TCRbeta CDR3 regions were sequenced with the immunoSEQ Assay. After extraction, genomic DNA underwent amplification by bias-controlled multiplex PCR, followed by high-throughput sequencing. In the source study's methods: To quantify the absolute abundance of every unique TCRbeta CDR3 region, sequences were collapsed and filtered. Usable DNA was measured by amplifying reference genes present in all nucleated cells, and TCRbeta template counts were normalized to that usable DNA to estimate T cell fraction. Repertoire TCRs were annotated as SARS-CoV-2-specific when V gene, CDR3 amino acid sequence and J gene were exactly matched to a known reactive TCR set. The reference SARS-CoV-2 TCR set came from MIRA and was filtered for enrichment in COVID-19-positive ImmuneCODE repertoires, removing public or cross-reactive TCRs. Drawing on the MIRA antigens, annotated TCRs were analysed further at the level of specific ORF or position within ORF. Breadth was defined as annotated unique rearrangements over total unique productive rearrangements; depth was the summed frequency of those rearrangements. Two-sided Wilcoxon rank-sum tests were applied when comparing TCR breadth between groups. The source is immuneACCESS, and TCRdb retained only in-frame sequences with V and J called. Part of the clones is not carried over; for the studies checked, unresolved V genes explain less than half of this, and the remainder is unexplained. The V and J calls and clone size come from that table; D and trimming were worked out from the DNA. This sample is represented by 200,000 to 300,000 clones; roughly 90% of them were singletons. Together, the top ten hold roughly 10% of the sample.

Reading the label with the study, this specimen's treatment or condition is: some 20 received Ad26.COV2.S at low or high dose, single or two shots; a few received placebo; per-sample allocation not given. Repertoires of vaccine and placebo recipients were sequenced from samples taken on day 63 after the first injection. Between 29 July and 7 August 2020, Cohort 1b enrolled around 24 adults aged 18-55 years at one site in Boston, USA. As a vaccine, Ad26.COV2.S was a replication-incompetent adenovirus type 26 vector that expressed a prefusion-stabilized SARS-CoV-2 spike protein derived from the original Wuhan strain. The specimen was peripheral blood, collected in a trial of Ad26.COV2.S vaccine versus placebo. The sequence came from a person aged 18-60 years who received the Ad26.COV2.S COVID-19 vaccine or a placebo.

Read as DNA, the sequence is TGTGCCAGCAGACAGACTAGCGGGGGGTCTGAGCAGTTCTTC. It translates to CASRQTSGGSEQFF. This receptor chain uses TRBV3-1 (or the pseudogene TRBV3-2) and TRBJ2-1; 13 central nucleotides agree with TRBD2. The CDR3 numbers 14 residues from cysteine through phenylalanine. Only the CDR3 portion is preserved as DNA: 42 bases, with reading frame beginning at the first base. The V end gives up 6 bases and the J end 9 bases, leaving 5 bases in the junction not matched to a gene. For CDR1 and CDR2, the germline V gene (reference sequence) lists LGHDT and YNNKEL.